A single sample gave rise to the 32 T cell receptor beta chains below, sequenced in a study of glioma-infiltrating T cells. TCR alpha and beta CDR3 regions were amplified from RNA using iRepertoire nested multiplex PCR. In TCRdb, the multiplex PCR reads were re-called with MiXCR into one record per CDR3 protein. This table has more than 95,000 distinct CDR3 sequences, about 30% appearing once. Sequenced input: glioma tissue, nonneoplastic brain tissue, or PBMCs (not recorded which). These receptor sequences come from a human donor with low-grade glioma or glioblastoma, undergoing nonglioma brain surgery, or in good health (not recorded which).

In this sample, this clonotype turned up once. A clone one base away is much larger, so this may be a read error. The chain employs TRBV27 and TRBJ2-7; D is possibly TRBD1 or TRBD2 (5 bases each). Germline CDR1 MNHEY, CDR2 SMNVEV (reference sequence). Trimming pared 4 bases from V and 2 bases from J, leaving 15 bases between. CDR3 length: 15 residues. The CDR3 reads CASSYGTSTPYEQYF. The DNA for the CDR3 is TGTGCCAGCAGTTACGGGACGTCTACTCCCTACGAGCAGTACTTC.

As concerns this clonotype: A much larger clone lies one base from this, so it may be a read error. This rearrangement joins TRBV20-1 to TRBJ1-5; D is possibly TRBD1 (5 bases). Trimming left V 0 bases short and J 7 bases short, with 31 bases between. The germline V gene has CDR1 DFQATT and CDR2 SNEGSKA (reference sequence). The CDR3 spans 20 residues. CDR3 residues: CSARDLWSIRDPWAGQPQHF. In DNA, the CDR3 is TGCAGTGCTAGAGATCTTTGGAGTATCCGGGACCCTTGGGCGGGGCAGCCCCAGCATTTT.

This clonotype came up many times. V is TRBV29-1 and J is TRBJ1-2; unclear D gene. CDR1 is SQVTM, CDR2 ANQGSEA, per germline. The CDR3 consists of 13 residues. Trimming shortened V by 5 bases and J by 0 bases, and 10 bases separated the two germline ends. This CDR3 reads CSVFDSTNYGYTF. The CDR3 bases are TGCAGCGTTTTCGATTCCACTAACTATGGCTACACCTTC.

At least ten counts were recorded for this clonotype. The CDR3: CASSSRDFGPDTQYF. The CDR3 DNA is TGTGCCAGCAGTTCCCGGGACTTCGGACCAGATACGCAGTATTTT. This chain connects TRBV6-2 or TRBV6-3 to TRBJ2-3; maybe TRBD2 (6 bases). The CDR3 is made up of 15 amino acids. V dropped 4 bases and J dropped 4 bases, with 15 bases sitting between them. Looked up from germline, CDR1 is MNHEY and CDR2 is SVGEGT.

The rearrangement uses TRBV15 and TRBJ1-2, with D tentatively TRBD1 (5 bases). The V gene's germline CDR1 is LNHNV and CDR2 YYDKDF (reference sequence). The V and J ends lost 0 bases and 8 bases respectively, with 13 bases between them. This CDR3 region has 14 residues. CDR3 protein: CATSRDVGLQGYTF. The CDR3 DNA follows: TGTGCCACCAGCAGAGATGTGGGACTTCAGGGCTACACCTTC.

Turning to this clonotype: It may be a read error: a sequence one base away is much more abundant. J is TRBJ2-5 and V is TRBV11-2, with D tentatively TRBD1 (5 bases). Trimming left V 2 bases short and J 5 bases short, with 15 bases between. In germline, CDR1 is SGHAT, CDR2 FQNNGV. The CDR3 loop spans 15 amino acids. DNA for the CDR3: TGTGCCAGCAGCTTAAGGACACATCCTATCGAGACCCAGTACTTC. The encoded protein is CASSLRTHPIETQYF.

On this clonotype itself: A much larger clone differs by one base, so this may be a read error. The chain is built from TRBV6-2 or TRBV6-3 and TRBJ1-5, with D maybe TRBD1 (5 bases). V was trimmed by 6 bases and J by 10 bases, leaving 22 bases between them. The CDR3 consists of 15 residues. The germline gives CDR1 MNHEY, CDR2 SVGEGT. The DNA of the CDR3 is TGTGCCAGCAGGGACACACAGCCCGGGGAAAAACCCCAGCATTTT. Translating gives CASRDTQPGEKPQHF.

This clonotype occurred a few times. The V and J genes are TRBV5-1 and TRBJ2-1; D call uncertain. Germline V gene lookup returns CDR1 SGHRS and CDR2 YFSETQ. CDR3 length equals 12 residues. Trimming cost V 2 bases and J 4 bases, with 4 bases left between them. Written as DNA, the CDR3 is TGCGCCAGCAGCTTTTTTTACAATGAGCAGTTCTTC. As protein: CASSFFYNEQFF.

This clonotype was counted many times. The CDR3 bases are TGTGCCAGCACCCTAGGAGGAGGGAATTCACCCCTCCACTTT. This gives the protein CASTLGGGNSPLHF. The chain combines TRBV28 with TRBJ1-6; D not certain. CDR3 length equals 14 residues. Looked up from germline, CDR1 is MDHEN and CDR2 is SYDVKM. V lost 7 bases and J 7 bases, leaving 14 bases between the germline ends.

This clonotype was seen at least ten times. The chain couples TRBV3-1 to TRBJ2-7, with D perhaps being TRBD1 or TRBD2 (5 bases each). Germline lookup yields CDR1 LGHDT and CDR2 YNNKEL (reference sequence). The CDR3 is 14 amino acids. The V gene lost 4 bases and the J gene lost 6 bases, with 16 bases spanning the gap. CDR3 in DNA: TGTGCCAGCAGCCTGACCCCGGGACCGGTCGAGCAGTACTTC. It codes for CASSLTPGPVEQYF.

This clonotype was observed once. A read error may be the cause here, since a much bigger clone is one base away. The gene calls are TRBV28 and TRBJ2-5; D is uncertain. Germline CDR1 and CDR2: MDHEN and SYDVKM. This CDR3 spans 14 amino acids. CDR3 nucleotide sequence: TGTGCCAGCAGTTCAAGTGGGCTCCAAGAGACCCGGTACTTC. Its protein product is CASSSSGLQETRYF.

The sample holds a few counts of this clonotype. The V gene is TRBV7-3, the J gene TRBJ2-3; D possibly corresponds to TRBD1 (6 bases). The CDR3 sequence is 16 residues long. CDR1 is SGHTA, CDR2 FQGTGA, per germline. Trimming removed 2 bases at V and 1 base at J, with 13 bases between. CDR3 coding DNA: TGTGCCAGCAGCTTAGGGGGCTTGGATGGCACAGATACGCAGTATTTT. Residues: CASSLGGLDGTDTQYF.

This clonotype was seen only a few times. V usage is TRBV3-1 and J usage is TRBJ1-6; 7 bases align to TRBD1. This CDR3 region has 15 residues. CDR1 and CDR2 from the germline V gene are LGHDT and YNNKEL (reference sequence). With V trimmed by 6 bases and J by 7 bases, 9 bases remained unmatched. The CDR3 is CASRRTTGSNSPLHF. The CDR3 DNA is TGTGCCAGCAGAAGGACGACAGGGTCGAATTCACCCCTCCACTTT.

The genes are TRBV10-3 and TRBJ2-3; TRBD1 might be the D (6 bases). The CDR3 covers 13 residues. Trimming cost V 5 bases and J 4 bases, with 10 bases left between them. Germline V CDR1 and CDR2: ENHRY, SYGVKD. Here the CDR3 DNA reads TGTGCCATCAGTTTACAGGGCGCAGATACGCAGTATTTT. This gives the protein CAISLQGADTQYF.

The rearrangement uses TRBV7-9 and TRBJ1-2, with D perhaps matching TRBD1 (5 bases). Germline-derived CDR1 and CDR2 are SEHNR and FQNEAQ (reference sequence). Trimming took off 1 base at V and 4 bases at J, with 7 bases between the two ends. This CDR3 is built from 13 residues. The chain's CDR3 is CASSLGGGYGYTF. The CDR3 coding sequence is TGTGCCAGCAGCTTAGGGGGGGGCTATGGCTACACCTTC.

This clonotype appeared many times. V usage is TRBV14 and J usage is TRBJ2-3, with 9 bases matching TRBD2. The CDR3 consists of 16 residues. The germline gives CDR1 SGHDN, CDR2 FVKESK. Trimming took 5 bases from V and 0 from J; bases not matched to a gene: 6. The CDR3 nucleotides are TGTGCCAGCAGCACCCGACTAGCGGAGAGCACAGATACGCAGTATTTT. This gives the protein CASSTRLAESTDTQYF.

This clonotype has just a few counts. The rearrangement links TRBV2 to TRBJ2-5, with TRBD1 identical over 10 bases. CDR3 length equals 15 residues. Germline trimming cut 7 bases from V and 2 bases from J; bases unmatched to any gene: 7. Germline V CDR1 and CDR2: SNHLY, FYNNEI. CDR3 nucleotide sequence: TGTGCCAGCATGGGACAGGGGACCCCTCAAGAGACCCAGTACTTC. Encoded protein: CASMGQGTPQETQYF.

This clonotype was seen a single time. The junction departs from the called germline gene at one end, perhaps through a read error. The chain links TRBV20-1 to TRBJ2-1; D is undetermined. CDR3 length: 12 amino acids. Germline V CDR1 and CDR2: DFQATT, SNEGSKA (reference sequence). CDR3 amino acids: CSPTTIGSEQSF. The CDR3 coding sequence is TGCAGTCCTACGACGATCGGATCTGAGCAGTCCTTC.

This clonotype was counted at least ten times. The chain carries TRBV6-1 and TRBJ2-5; TRBD1 or TRBD2 may be the D gene (6 bases each). The CDR3 consists of 12 residues. The germline gives CDR1 MNHNS, CDR2 SASEGT. Trimming removed 9 bases from V and 5 bases from J, with 13 bases in between. The CDR3 nucleotides are TGTGCCAGAAGGGGGGAGTGGGAGACCCAGTACTTC. It encodes CARRGEWETQYF.

This clonotype has at least ten counts. The chain employs TRBV18 and TRBJ2-7; D unclear. CDR3 length: 12 residues. CDR1 and CDR2 (germline): KGHSH, LQKENI. The V and J ends lost 4 bases and 7 bases respectively, with 11 bases between them. The CDR3: CASSRPANEQYF. DNA for the CDR3: TGTGCCAGCTCACGGCCCGCTAATGAGCAGTACTTC.

The V call is TRBV11-3, the J call TRBJ2-3; D gene unclear. The V end was cut by 5 bases, the J end by 6 bases, with 9 bases between. The CDR3 loop spans 12 amino acids. The V gene's germline CDR1 is SGHNT and CDR2 YENEEA. The CDR3 region is CASSGYGDTQYF. CDR3 nucleotide sequence: TGTGCCAGCAGCGGATACGGGGATACGCAGTATTTT.

As concerns this clonotype: It may be a read error: a sequence one base away is much more abundant. The chain is built from TRBV7-2 and TRBJ1-1, with D possibly being TRBD1 (5 bases). From germline, CDR1 is SGHTA and CDR2 FQGNSA. The CDR3 is made up of 13 amino acids. In DNA form, the CDR3 reads TGTGCCAGCAGCTTACAACAGGACACTAAAGCTTTCTTT. Translating gives CASSLQQDTKAFF.

The chain couples TRBV20-1 to TRBJ2-4; TRBD1 is a possible D gene (6 bases). This CDR3 contains 13 residues. Germline V lookup: CDR1 DFQATT, CDR2 SNEGSKA (reference sequence). Trimming removed 6 bases from V and 2 bases from J, with 11 bases in between. CDR3 coding DNA: TGCAGTGCGCCCACAGGGACCAAAAACATTCAGTACTTC. The encoded protein is CSAPTGTKNIQYF.

At least ten counts were recorded for this clonotype. The rearrangement uses TRBV7-8 and TRBJ2-1; 7 nucleotides match TRBD2. Per germline, CDR1 SGHVS and CDR2 FQNEAQ. Germline trimming cut 5 bases from V and 7 bases from J; bases unmatched to any gene: 5. The CDR3 has 13 amino acids. The CDR3 DNA sequence: TGTGCCAGCAGCGAACGGACTAGGAATGAGCAGTTCTTC. Translating gives CASSERTRNEQFF. The full variable domain, its missing parts supplied by reference TRBV7-8 and TRBJ2-1, is GAGVSQSPRYKVAKRGQDVALRCDPISGHVSLFWYQQALGQGPEFLTYFQNEAQLDKSGLPSDRFFAERPEGSVSTLKIQRTQQEDSAVYLCASSERTRNEQFFGPGTRLTVL.

Worth noting for this clonotype: This may come from a read error, since a much larger clone is one base off. The rearrangement joins TRBV20-1 to TRBJ2-7; TRBD1 aligns across 8 bases. CDR3 length equals 14 residues. Per germline, CDR1 DFQATT and CDR2 SNEGSKA (reference sequence). This CDR3 is CSAEKSGGPNEQCF. CDR3 nucleotides: TGCAGTGCTGAAAAATCAGGGGGCCCTAACGAGCAGTGCTTC.

This clonotype was recorded a few times. The chain links TRBV30 to TRBJ1-1; D unresolved. Per germline, CDR1 GTSNPN and CDR2 SVGIG (reference sequence). Deletions cut 3 bases from V and 0 bases from J, with 14 bases between. The CDR3 is 15 amino acids. This chain's CDR3 is CAWRGEYVMNTEAFF. DNA for the CDR3: TGTGCCTGGAGAGGCGAGTACGTGATGAACACTGAAGCTTTCTTT.

This clonotype has just one count. A much larger clone is a single base away; this may be a read error. The chain carries TRBV7-2 and TRBJ2-7, with 9 bases that match TRBD2. Germline CDR1 and CDR2: SGHTA and FQGNSA. This CDR3 region has 15 residues. CDR3 loop: CASSLRRGGLNEKYF. DNA of the CDR3: TGTGCCAGCAGCTTAAGGCGGGGGGGCCTAAACGAGAAGTACTTC.

CDR3 DNA: TGCGCCAGCAGCTTCCTGACAGACCCAACCTACGAGCAGTACTTC. Translation gives CASSFLTDPTYEQYF. This chain joins TRBV5-1 and TRBJ2-7, with a weak D call TRBD1 (5 bases). The CDR3 covers 15 residues. The germline V and J ends were trimmed by 2 bases and 2 bases, with 14 bases remaining between them. Germline V gene data show CDR1 as SGHRS and CDR2 as YFSETQ.

This clonotype was found many times. V is TRBV7-9 and J is TRBJ2-5; no firm D call. The CDR3 runs 12 residues. In germline, CDR1 is SEHNR, CDR2 FQNEAQ (reference sequence). V was shortened by 2 bases and J by 3 bases, with 4 bases between the two germline ends. CDR3 sequence (DNA): TGTGCCAGCAGCTTACAGGAAGAGACCCAGTACTTC. Amino acid sequence: CASSLQEETQYF.

This clonotype was seen at least ten times. The V and J genes are TRBV6-1 and TRBJ1-2, with unresolved D. Germline V CDR1 and CDR2: MNHNS, SASEGT. The CDR3 covers 11 residues. V lost 8 bases and J 1 base, leaving 5 bases between the germline ends. The CDR3 DNA sequence: TGTGCCAGCGAGGATAACTATGGCTACACCTTC. This codes for CASEDNYGYTF.

The V gene is TRBV12-3 or TRBV12-4, the J gene TRBJ1-1; the D is unclear. The CDR3 has 13 residues. Trimming took off 3 bases at V and 1 base at J, with 6 bases between the two ends. CDR3 sequence: CASSFMWNTEAFF. The CDR3 nucleotides are TGTGCCAGCAGTTTCATGTGGAACACTGAAGCTTTCTTT.

The CDR3: CDGSPRGSQETQYF. The CDR3 coding sequence is TGTGACGGCTCACCACGGGGGTCCCAGGAGACCCAGTACTTC. This sequence joins TRBV18 and TRBJ2-5; a weak D match, TRBD2 (6 bases). CDR3 size: 14 residues. Germline V gene sequence: CDR1 KGHSH, CDR2 LQKENI.